The next 20 T cell receptor beta chains were all read from a single sample in a study of cytomegalovirus exposure and HLA in healthy donors. It was with 60 Vbeta and 13 Jbeta primers that the PCR ran. The data were produced by immunoSEQ multiplex PCR, yet TCRdb's version contains in-frame clones alone and is incomplete. The profile shows tens of thousands of clones, approximately 80% of them singletons. What was sequenced was PBMCs. The origin of the receptors is a human donor in good health.

In this sample, this clone turned up a few times. The V and J genes are TRBV19 and TRBJ1-6; possible D gene TRBD1, 6 bases. V was shortened by 0 bases and J by 5 bases, with 11 bases between the two germline ends. The CDR3 is made up of 16 amino acids. The germline CDR1 and CDR2 sequences are LNHDA and SQIVND (reference sequence). The CDR3 loop is CASSIDGGRNNSPLHF. As DNA, the CDR3 is TGTGCCAGTAGTATAGATGGGGGCAGAAATAATTCACCCCTCCACTTT.

Notes on this clone: A read error may account for a junction end that differs from germline. This chain links TRBV5-4 with TRBJ1-2; 7 nucleotides agree with TRBD1. The CDR3 has 16 residues. Looked up from germline, CDR1 is SGHNT and CDR2 is YYREEE (reference sequence). The CDR3 is CASSSGTIRQGDGYPF. Here the CDR3 DNA reads TGTGCCAGCAGCTCGGGAACCATCAGACAGGGCGATGGCTACCCCTTC.

The CDR3 DNA reads TGTGCCAGCAGCGTAGTGGGGGCCGATTACAATGAGCAGTTCTTC. As protein: CASSVVGADYNEQFF. The J gene is TRBJ2-1, the V gene TRBV9; D is possibly TRBD1 (6 bases). This CDR3 has 15 amino acids. Germline lookup yields CDR1 SGDLS and CDR2 YYNGEE. Trimming pared 0 bases from V and 4 bases from J, leaving 11 bases between. Together with reference TRBV9 and TRBJ2-1, the CDR3 gives the full variable domain: DSGVTQTPKHLITATGQRVTLRCSPRSGDLSVYWYQQSLDQGLQFLIQYYNGEERAKGNILERFSAQQFPDLHSELNLSSLELGDSALYFCASSVVGADYNEQFFGPGTRLTVL.

This clone was counted a few times. The gene calls are TRBV6-1 and TRBJ1-2; 9 nucleotides match TRBD1. J gave up 4 bases and V 6 bases, and 6 bases lay outside the gene matches. Looked up from germline, CDR1 is MNHNS and CDR2 is SASEGT. The CDR3 length is 14 residues. The CDR3: CASRTGGMGYGYTF. CDR3 DNA sequence: TGTGCCAGCAGGACAGGGGGAATGGGCTATGGCTACACCTTC.

This clone has just a few counts. V is TRBV5-1 and J is TRBJ2-1; 8 nucleotides match TRBD2. The germline CDR1 and CDR2 sequences are SGHRS and YFSETQ. The CDR3 runs to 15 residues. The V segment lost 4 bases and the J segment 15 bases; nucleotides outside the gene matches: 18. The CDR3 coding sequence is TGCGCCAGCAGCGGGGGGACCGGGACTAGTTTTATGCCGTTCTTC. Amino acids: CASSGGTGTSFMPFF. The whole variable domain, filled in from reference TRBV5-1 and TRBJ2-1, reads KAGVTQTPRYLIKTRGQQVTLSCSPISGHRSVSWYQQTPGQGLQFLFEYFSETQRNKGNFPGRFSGRQFSNSRSEMNVSTLELGDSALYLCASSGGTGTSFMPFFGPGTRLTVL.

The CDR3 sequence is CASSPWDRGAETQYF. The CDR3 nucleotides read TGTGCCAGCAGCCCCTGGGACAGGGGAGCGGAGACCCAGTACTTC. The rearrangement uses TRBV7-6 and TRBJ2-5, with TRBD1 matching 10 bases. Looked up from germline, CDR1 is SGHVS and CDR2 is FNYEAQ. Trimming removed 5 bases from V and 5 bases from J; junction bases left unmatched: 8. This CDR3 region has 15 residues. The full variable domain, rest sourced from reference TRBV7-6 and TRBJ2-5, is GAGVSQSPRYKVTKRGQDVALRCDPISGHVSLYWYRQALGQGPEFLTYFNYEAQQDKSGLPNDRFSAERPEGSISTLTIQRTEQRDSAMYRCASSPWDRGAETQYFGPGTRLLVL.

The chain carries TRBV29-1 and TRBJ1-3, with D unclear. This CDR3 spans 12 amino acids. V lost 7 bases to trimming and J lost 4 bases, with 11 bases between them. Germline CDR1 and CDR2: SQVTM and ANQGSEA. The CDR3 region has the DNA TGCAGCGCCCGGCCGGGAGGAAACACCATATATTTT. Translated: CSARPGGNTIYF.

The chain combines TRBV7-2 with TRBJ1-6; 7 nucleotides agree with TRBD1. This CDR3 spans 17 amino acids. The germline gives CDR1 SGHTA, CDR2 FQGNSA. Unmatched junction bases numbered 12, after V lost 4 bases and J lost 6 bases. The CDR3 DNA follows: TGTGCCAGCAGCTCCCAGGGGGGCGGGCCTGCTAATTCACCCCTCCACTTT. This encodes CASSSQGGGPANSPLHF.

The chain carries TRBV5-1 and TRBJ2-1, with a possible D match to TRBD1 (6 bases). The CDR3 consists of 13 residues. Trimming stripped 5 bases from V and 8 bases from J, with 14 bases between. Germline V CDR1 and CDR2: SGHRS, YFSETQ. The CDR3 sequence is CASRPQGLDEQFF. The CDR3 coding sequence is TGCGCCAGCAGGCCACAGGGTTTGGATGAGCAGTTCTTC. Full variable domain (rest looked up from reference TRBV5-1 and TRBJ2-1): KAGVTQTPRYLIKTRGQQVTLSCSPISGHRSVSWYQQTPGQGLQFLFEYFSETQRNKGNFPGRFSGRQFSNSRSEMNVSTLELGDSALYLCASRPQGLDEQFFGPGTRLTVL.

The genes are TRBV2 and TRBJ2-7; a possible D gene is TRBD1 (5 bases). V was pared by 1 base and J by 3 bases, with 13 bases between. This CDR3 comprises 15 residues. CDR1 is SNHLY and CDR2 is FYNNEI in the germline V gene. CDR3 in DNA: TGTGCCAGCAGTGAAGAAGACAGTCAGGACTACGAGCAGTACTTC. Its translation is CASSEEDSQDYEQYF.

This clone came up once. This chain links TRBV13 with TRBJ1-1; perhaps TRBD1 as D (5 bases). V was clipped by 4 bases and J by 0 bases, with 15 bases between them. The CDR3 has 16 residues. Germline V lookup: CDR1 PRHDT, CDR2 FYEKMQ (reference sequence). The CDR3 here is CASSSRDAGMNTEAFF. In DNA form, the CDR3 reads TGTGCCAGCAGCTCTCGCGACGCAGGGATGAACACTGAAGCTTTCTTT. The complete variable domain, with remaining parts taken from reference TRBV13 and TRBJ1-1, reads AAGVIQSPRHLIKEKRETATLKCYPIPRHDTVYWYQQGPGQDPQFLISFYEKMQSDKGSIPDRFSAQQFSDYHSELNMSSLELGDSALYFCASSSRDAGMNTEAFFGQGTRLTVV.

The CDR3 region has the DNA TGCGCCAGCAGCGTAACCGGGACAGGCCCAAACACTGAAGCTTTCTTT. Its translation is CASSVTGTGPNTEAFF. The chain couples TRBV5-1 to TRBJ1-1; 8 positions match TRBD1. V lost 4 bases, J lost 2 bases, and 10 bases stayed unmatched. This CDR3 contains 16 residues. Germline-derived CDR1 and CDR2 are SGHRS and YFSETQ.

The chain joins TRBV6-4 to TRBJ2-1; 8 bases are shared with TRBD2. The CDR3 contains 15 residues. In germline, CDR1 is MRHNA, CDR2 SNTAGT. J was trimmed by 1 base and V by 8 bases; bases with no gene match: 7. CDR3 residues: CASGMSGGSYNEQFF. CDR3 sequence (DNA): TGTGCCAGCGGAATGAGCGGGGGTTCCTACAATGAGCAGTTCTTC.

This chain links TRBV19 with TRBJ2-7, with D tentatively TRBD1 (7 bases). CDR3 length equals 15 residues. CDR1 is LNHDA and CDR2 is SQIVND in the germline V gene (reference sequence). V was pared by 7 bases and J by 3 bases, with 19 bases between. The CDR3 reads CASKEGADRDYEQYF. The CDR3 DNA follows: TGTGCCAGTAAGGAGGGGGCGGATCGTGACTACGAGCAGTACTTC.

This clone has just a few counts. This chain connects TRBV7-9 to TRBJ2-1; a weak D match, TRBD2 (6 bases). The CDR3 consists of 15 residues. Between the trimmed V and J ends, which lost 4 bases and 0 bases, there was a span of 10 bases. Germline assignment: CDR1 SEHNR and CDR2 FQNEAQ (reference sequence). CDR3 sequence (DNA): TGTGCCAGCAGCTACCAGGGAGGCTCCTACAATGAGCAGTTCTTC. This codes for CASSYQGGSYNEQFF.

This clone has only a few counts. CDR3 DNA sequence: TGCGCCAGCAGCCAAGCCGGGACAGGGTCACTAGCCAAAAACATTCAGTACTTC. Protein product: CASSQAGTGSLAKNIQYF. The chain joins TRBV4-3 to TRBJ2-4; 9 nucleotides match TRBD1. The CDR3 sequence is 18 residues long. From germline, CDR1 is LGHNA and CDR2 YSLEER. Trimming cost V 1 base and J 0 bases; bases outside gene matches: 7.

J is TRBJ2-7 and V is TRBV28; a possible D gene is TRBD1 (5 bases). V lost 8 bases and J lost 2, with 16 bases in between. In germline, CDR1 is MDHEN, CDR2 SYDVKM. This CDR3 spans 14 amino acids. CDR3 sequence (DNA): TGTGCCAGCGAGAAACAGGTTGGGACCTACGAGCAGTACTTC. Its protein product is CASEKQVGTYEQYF.

The chain recombines TRBV9 with TRBJ1-1; tentative D call: TRBD1 (6 bases). This CDR3 is 15 amino acids long. Trimming shortened V by 2 bases and J by 1 base, and 12 bases separated the two germline ends. The germline V gene encodes CDR1 SGDLS and CDR2 YYNGEE. The CDR3 spells CASSVLSTGNTEAFF. The CDR3 DNA is TGTGCCAGCAGCGTCCTTTCGACAGGGAACACTGAAGCTTTCTTT.

Written as DNA, the CDR3 is TGTGCCAGCAGCCTCCTCGGGGAGACCCAGTACTTC. Encoded protein: CASSLLGETQYF. This rearrangement joins TRBV5-8 to TRBJ2-5, with D hard to call. V was cut by 4 bases and J by 5 bases, with 9 bases left in between. This CDR3 comprises 12 residues. CDR1 is SGHTS, CDR2 YDEGEE, per germline.

The chain is built from TRBV10-2 and TRBJ1-2; a possible D gene is TRBD1 (5 bases). Germline loops: CDR1 WSHSY, CDR2 SAAADI. The CDR3 extends over 12 amino acids. The V and J ends lost 2 bases and 10 bases respectively, with 11 bases between them. Here the CDR3 reads CASSERRVFYTF. As DNA, the CDR3 is TGCGCCAGCAGTGAGCGCAGGGTATTCTACACCTTC.